The entry below describes one TCR beta chain. Its matching antigen is unknown. Donors in the study were healthy people who gave bone marrow. The sample is drawn from a study of cytomegalovirus exposure and HLA in healthy donors. Overall study: One earlier analysis, a look at 150 million to 200 million T cells, found approximately 120 million unique TCR beta sequences.

The primer mix had 60 Vbeta and 13 Jbeta primers. Using immunoSEQ multiplex PCR, the repertoire was profiled, and TCRdb retains in-frame clones only, with some absent. The table includes roughly 150,000 clones, about 85% detected once. The germline V gene encodes CDR1 MNHNS and CDR2 SASEGT. The CDR3 sequence is 14 residues long. After removal of 2 bases from V and 9 bases from J, the junction contained 5 bases not matched to a gene. Study-wide findings and caveats: Sequencing probably produced one cluster of sequence variants that were highly shared.

The receptor comes from a woman between 18 and 29 years old in good health and CMV-seronegative. Sequencing was performed on PBMCs. This sequence joins TRBV6-1 and TRBJ2-3, with TRBD2 identical over 10 bases. For the CDR3, the DNA is TGTGCCAGCAGTGAACCGGCTAGCGGGGGAACGCAGTATTTT. Translating it yields CASSEPASGGTQYF.